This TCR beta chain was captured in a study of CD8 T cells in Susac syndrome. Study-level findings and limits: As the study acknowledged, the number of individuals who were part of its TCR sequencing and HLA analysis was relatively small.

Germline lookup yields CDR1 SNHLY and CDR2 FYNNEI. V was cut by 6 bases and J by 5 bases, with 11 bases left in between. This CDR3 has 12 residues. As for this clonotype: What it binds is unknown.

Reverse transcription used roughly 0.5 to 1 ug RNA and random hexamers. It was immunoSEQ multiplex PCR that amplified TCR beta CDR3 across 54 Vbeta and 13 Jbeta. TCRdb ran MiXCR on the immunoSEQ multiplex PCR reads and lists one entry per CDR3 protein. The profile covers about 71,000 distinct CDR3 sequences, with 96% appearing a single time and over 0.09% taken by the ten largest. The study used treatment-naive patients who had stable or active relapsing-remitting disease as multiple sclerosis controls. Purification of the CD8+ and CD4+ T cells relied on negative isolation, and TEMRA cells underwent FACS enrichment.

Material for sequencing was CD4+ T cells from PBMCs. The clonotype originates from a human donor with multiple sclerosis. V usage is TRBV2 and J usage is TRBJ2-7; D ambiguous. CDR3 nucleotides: TGTGCCAGCAGACCGAATCACGACGAGCAGTACTTC. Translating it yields CASRPNHDEQYF.